Following are 18 T cell receptor beta chains from one sample sequenced in a study of shared clonotypes between healthy human individuals. Profiled with immunoSEQ multiplex PCR; TCRdb holds only in-frame clones, not every one. Of 90,000 to 100,000 clones detected, roughly 50% appear once; the ten largest clones hold around 16%. Material: PBMCs. The source is a woman between 40 and 55 years old in good health. Some clones in this sample may be carry-over from other donors' samples.

There are many counts of this clone. The V gene is TRBV27, the J gene TRBJ2-7; 12 bases fit TRBD1. V lost 6 bases, J lost 1 base, and 10 bases stayed unmatched. Per germline, CDR1 MNHEY and CDR2 SMNVEV (reference sequence). The CDR3 consists of 17 residues. The CDR3 coding sequence is TGTGCCAGCAGGGGACAGGGGGCGAGGGGCAGGTCCTACGAGCAGTACTTC. Translated: CASRGQGARGRSYEQYF.

This clone has at least ten counts. The chain links TRBV5-6 to TRBJ2-7; D may be TRBD1 (6 bases). Germline V gene data show CDR1 as SGHDT and CDR2 as YYEEEE. This CDR3 contains 14 residues. Trimming pared 3 bases from V and 2 bases from J, leaving 12 bases between. CDR3 coding DNA: TGTGCCAGCAGCTATCAGCAGGGGCCCTACGAGCAGTACTTC. It yields the protein CASSYQQGPYEQYF. The full variable domain, rest sourced from reference TRBV5-6 and TRBJ2-7, is DAGVTQSPTHLIKTRGQQVTLRCSPKSGHDTVSWYQQALGQGPQFIFQYYEEEERQRGNFPDRFSGHQFPNYSSELNVNALLLGDSALYLCASSYQQGPYEQYFGPGTRLTVT.

This chain uses TRBV29-1 with TRBJ1-2; 9 bases map to TRBD1. The J segment lost 4 bases and the V segment lost 3 bases, leaving 0 bases of the junction unmatched. CDR3 length equals 12 residues. Germline CDR1 reads SQVTM; CDR2 reads ANQGSEA. The CDR3: CSVEDRGYGYTF. The CDR3 nucleotides are TGCAGCGTTGAGGACAGGGGCTATGGCTACACCTTC.

In this sample, this clone turned up many times. The chain employs TRBV30 and TRBJ1-1; maybe TRBD1 (6 bases). The germline gives CDR1 GTSNPN, CDR2 SVGIG (reference sequence). The CDR3 extends over 13 amino acids. V was clipped by 4 bases and J by 7 bases, with 16 bases between them. The CDR3 sequence is CAWTRQKDSEAFF. Written as DNA, the CDR3 is TGTGCCTGGACCAGGCAGAAGGACAGTGAAGCTTTCTTT.

The gene calls are TRBV30 and TRBJ2-1, with D unresolved. The CDR3 consists of 15 residues. Germline V gene data show CDR1 as GTSNPN and CDR2 as SVGIG (reference sequence). V dropped 2 bases and J dropped 2 bases, with 13 bases sitting between them. CDR3 nucleotide sequence: TGTGCCTGGAGTACGCTGATGAAGCCCTACAATGAGCAGTTCTTC. Translating it yields CAWSTLMKPYNEQFF.

The sample holds a few counts of this clone. This chain connects TRBV7-2 to TRBJ1-2; D is unclear. CDR3 length: 13 amino acids. The V gene's germline CDR1 is SGHTA and CDR2 FQGNSA. V shed 0 bases and J shed 7 bases, with 9 bases lying between them. CDR3 nucleotides: TGTGCCAGCAGCTTAGCAGGGTCGGGTGGCTACACCTTC. This codes for CASSLAGSGGYTF.

The table lists this clone with a few counts. CDR3 in amino acids: CASRRDGYEQYF. CDR3 DNA sequence: TGCGCCAGCAGGAGGGACGGCTACGAGCAGTACTTC. The gene calls are TRBV5-1 and TRBJ2-7; the D gene could be TRBD1 or TRBD2 (5 bases each). Per the germline V gene, CDR1 is SGHRS and CDR2 is YFSETQ. This CDR3 is built from 12 residues. V was pared by 5 bases and J by 3 bases, with 9 bases between.

The V call is TRBV9, the J call TRBJ1-1; D remains unclear. Deletions cut 0 bases from V and 1 base from J, with 7 bases between. Per the germline V gene, CDR1 is SGDLS and CDR2 is YYNGEE. This CDR3 has 14 residues. DNA for the CDR3: TGTGCCAGCAGCGTAGGTCCAGAGAACACTGAAGCTTTCTTT. This codes for CASSVGPENTEAFF.

The chain employs TRBV12-5 and TRBJ2-1, with 11 positions matching TRBD2. Germline CDR1 reads LGHNT; CDR2 reads FRNRAP. With 4 bases clipped from V and 13 bases from J, the junction kept 9 bases outside the gene matches. This CDR3 has 14 amino acids. The CDR3, as DNA: TGTGCTAGTGGTTCGGGGACTAGCGGCGCGGGACAGTTCTTC. This encodes CASGSGTSGAGQFF.

J is TRBJ2-5 and V is TRBV5-1; D is uncertain. The CDR3 extends over 14 amino acids. Germline CDR1 SGHRS, CDR2 YFSETQ. The V end lost 0 bases, the J end lost 4 bases, and 10 bases lay between the germline ends. The CDR3 reads CASSLETGGETQYF. DNA of the CDR3: TGCGCCAGCAGCTTGGAAACGGGCGGAGAGACCCAGTACTTC.

Written as DNA, the CDR3 is TGTGCCAGCAGCCAAGAACAGGTAGGGAATCAGCCCCAGCATTTT. Translated: CASSQEQVGNQPQHF. The gene calls are TRBV7-9 and TRBJ1-5; D is possibly TRBD1 (5 bases). Germline values: CDR1 SEHNR, CDR2 FQNEAQ (reference sequence). This CDR3 has 15 residues. V was trimmed by 5 bases and J by 4 bases, leaving 15 bases between them.

The V call is TRBV19, the J call TRBJ2-4, with 7 positions matching TRBD1. With 3 bases clipped from V and 6 bases from J, the junction kept 8 bases outside the gene matches. The CDR3 is 15 residues long. Germline V gene data show CDR1 as LNHDA and CDR2 as SQIVND (reference sequence). The CDR3 loop reads CASSISTGTRNIQYF. CDR3 in DNA: TGTGCCAGTAGTATTTCGACAGGGACGCGAAACATTCAGTACTTC.

V and J are TRBV7-2 and TRBJ1-4; D possibly corresponds to TRBD1 (6 bases). The germline CDR1 and CDR2 sequences are SGHTA and FQGNSA. The CDR3 totals 16 residues. V lost 2 bases and J 2 bases, leaving 12 bases between the germline ends. CDR3 nucleotide sequence: TGTGCCAGCAGCTTATTTGGGGGGCCGACTAATGAAAAACTGTTTTTT. Amino acid sequence: CASSLFGGPTNEKLFF. The variable domain in full, completed from reference TRBV7-2 and TRBJ1-4, reads GAGVSQSPSNKVTEKGKDVELRCDPISGHTALYWYRQSLGQGLEFLIYFQGNSAPDKSGLPSDRFSAERTGGSVSTLTIQRTQQEDSAVYLCASSLFGGPTNEKLFFGSGTQLSVL.

This clone was seen a handful of times. The chain couples TRBV6-5 to TRBJ2-4; the D is unclear. CDR1 and CDR2 (germline): MNHEY, SVGAGI. The V end was cut by 6 bases, the J end by 5 bases, with 14 bases between. CDR3 size: 14 residues. The CDR3 is CASREDGRQNIQYF. CDR3 DNA: TGTGCCAGCAGAGAGGACGGGCGCCAAAACATTCAGTACTTC.

The rearrangement joins TRBV19 to TRBJ1-5; no firm D call. CDR1 is LNHDA and CDR2 is SQIVND in the germline V gene (reference sequence). V dropped 5 bases and J dropped 9 bases, with 11 bases sitting between them. This CDR3 is 12 amino acids long. The CDR3 DNA sequence: TGTGCCAGTAGTGCGACCCTCAGGCCCCAGCATTTT. As protein: CASSATLRPQHF. The full variable domain, its missing parts supplied by reference TRBV19 and TRBJ1-5, is DGGITQSPKYLFRKEGQNVTLSCEQNLNHDAMYWYRQDPGQGLRLIYYSQIVNDFQKGDIAEGYSVSREKKESFPLTVTSAQKNPTAFYLCASSATLRPQHFGDGTRLSIL.

The chain uses TRBV29-1 and TRBJ2-5, with 9 nucleotides matching TRBD2. The last part of the DNA fits TRBJ2-7 better; the J call may be wrong. Per the germline V gene, CDR1 is SQVTM and CDR2 is ANQGSEA. The CDR3 length is 13 residues. In DNA, the CDR3 is TGCAGCGGTAGAGCGGGGGGATCCTACGAGCAGTACTTC. Translating gives CSGRAGGSYEQYF.

The J gene is TRBJ2-7, the V gene TRBV29-1, with D perhaps matching TRBD1 (5 bases). Trimming removed 3 bases at V and 6 bases at J, with 15 bases between. Germline V gene data show CDR1 as SQVTM and CDR2 as ANQGSEA. CDR3 size: 13 residues. CDR3 in amino acids: CSVDERGLGEQYF. Here the CDR3 DNA reads TGCAGCGTTGATGAAAGGGGTTTGGGCGAGCAGTACTTC.

Comments on this clone: Possible read error: a much larger clone is one base away. CDR3 amino acids: CASSRDSGANVLTF. The CDR3, as DNA: TGTGCCAGCAGCCGGGACTCTGGGGCCAACGTCCTGACTTTC. This rearrangement joins TRBV6-6 to TRBJ2-6, with D maybe TRBD2 (5 bases). CDR1 MNHNY and CDR2 SVGAGI come from the germline V gene (reference sequence). This CDR3 region has 14 residues. Trimming removed 6 bases at V and 0 bases at J, with 6 bases between.